The 12 T cell receptor beta chains below were found in one sample sequenced in a study of human T cells and chemical hapten exposure. Sample time point: patch test 1, 2 weeks after DPC sensitization. Specified treatment: therapeutic diphenylcyclopropenone sensitization with weekly scalp DPC. TCRdb re-called the RACE reads through MiXCR, storing one row per CDR3 protein. In the table there are roughly 190,000 distinct CDR3 sequences, under 25% of which are singletons. The sample here was whole blood, taken in connection with sensitization to the hapten diphenylcyclopropenone (DPC). Receptors originate from a woman between 45 and 65 years old with alopecia areata. Some clones in this sample may be carry-over from other donors' samples.

This sequence joins TRBV29-1 and TRBJ2-1; the match to TRBD1 covers 11 bases. Germline trimming cut 7 bases from V and 6 bases from J; bases unmatched to any gene: 5. Germline V lookup: CDR1 SQVTM, CDR2 ANQGSEA. This CDR3 comprises 13 residues. DNA of the CDR3: TGCAGCGGGACCGGGACAGGGGGCAATGAGCAGTTCTTC. Protein product: CSGTGTGGNEQFF.

This clonotype appeared a few times. The chain uses TRBV20-1 and TRBJ2-1; 11 bases are a match to TRBD2. Trimming removed 6 bases from V and 9 bases from J; junction bases left unmatched: 13. Looked up from germline, CDR1 is DFQATT and CDR2 is SNEGSKA (reference sequence). The CDR3 runs to 15 residues. The CDR3 sequence: CSARMLAGGSGEQFF. In nucleotides, the CDR3 is TGCAGTGCCCGGATGTTAGCGGGGGGGTCGGGTGAGCAGTTCTTC.

This rearrangement joins TRBV12-3 or TRBV12-4 to TRBJ2-5; 9 positions match TRBD2. The CDR3 extends over 16 amino acids. The J segment lost 4 bases and the V segment lost 3 bases, leaving 9 bases of the junction unmatched. CDR3 bases: TGTGCCAGCAGTTTTGGCGCGGGAGGGCCCGGAGAGACCCAGTACTTC. The encoded protein is CASSFGAGGPGETQYF.

In its sample, this clonotype was seen a few times. The chain uses TRBV9 and TRBJ2-1, with TRBD2 identical over 9 bases. Germline V gene lookup returns CDR1 SGDLS and CDR2 YYNGEE. Unmatched junction bases numbered 6, after V lost 0 bases and J lost 2 bases. This CDR3 is built from 17 residues. The CDR3 nucleotides read TGTGCCAGCAGCGTAGGTGTGGCGGGAGGGCCCTACAATGAGCAGTTCTTC. This encodes CASSVGVAGGPYNEQFF.

V gene TRBV20-1 combines with J gene TRBJ2-1; 8 bases match TRBD2. CDR3 length: 14 amino acids. V shed 6 bases, J shed 5 bases, and the junction held 9 bases outside the gene matches. Germline CDR1 is DFQATT and CDR2 is SNEGSKA (reference sequence). CDR3 nucleotides: TGCAGTGCCCAACCGGGACTAGGAGACAATGAGCAGTTCTTC. It codes for CSAQPGLGDNEQFF.

V is TRBV29-1 and J is TRBJ2-7; 7 bases line up with TRBD1. Per germline, CDR1 SQVTM and CDR2 ANQGSEA. J gave up 2 bases and V 6 bases, and 7 bases lay outside the gene matches. The CDR3 is 13 residues long. The CDR3 DNA reads TGCAGCGTGCTGACAGGGAACCCCTACGAGCAGTACTTC. It codes for CSVLTGNPYEQYF.

This clonotype was seen at least ten times. The chain combines TRBV4-1 with TRBJ2-7; 9 bases fit TRBD1. V was pared by 6 bases and J by 3 bases, with 9 bases of the junction left unmatched. CDR1 MGHRA and CDR2 YSYEKL come from the germline V gene. CDR3 length: 15 amino acids. The CDR3 DNA sequence: TGCGCCAGCAGTCTGACACCGGGACAGGGCTACGAGCAGTACTTC. Amino acid sequence: CASSLTPGQGYEQYF.

This clonotype was seen repeatedly, ten times or more. The chain links TRBV20-1 to TRBJ1-6; D is undetermined. Trimming cost V 6 bases and J 3 bases, with 12 bases left between them. There are 14 residues in the CDR3. The germline V gene has CDR1 DFQATT and CDR2 SNEGSKA (reference sequence). The CDR3 sequence is CSASRPGYNSPLHF. CDR3 DNA: TGCAGTGCCTCGAGGCCGGGCTATAATTCACCCCTCCACTTT.

The V call is TRBV20-1, the J call TRBJ1-2; 10 nucleotides align to TRBD1. Germline-derived CDR1 and CDR2 are DFQATT and SNEGSKA (reference sequence). The CDR3 totals 15 residues. The V and J ends lost 5 bases and 3 bases, in that order; junction bases with no gene match: 9. In DNA, the CDR3 is TGCAGTGCTCAGGACAGGGGGGTGTTAGACTATGGCTACACCTTC. It yields the protein CSAQDRGVLDYGYTF.

This clonotype was seen at least ten times. V gene TRBV18 combines with J gene TRBJ1-5; 8 nucleotides align to TRBD1. CDR3 length equals 14 residues. Germline trimming cut 3 bases from V and 7 bases from J; bases unmatched to any gene: 5. CDR1 and CDR2 from the germline V gene are KGHSH and LQKENI. In DNA form, the CDR3 reads TGTGCCAGCTCACCGGACAGGGCTGTACAGCCCCAGCATTTT. As protein: CASSPDRAVQPQHF.

This clonotype came up a few times. The chain recombines TRBV6-6 with TRBJ1-4; D is ambiguous. The V end lost 6 bases, the J end lost 10 bases, and 12 bases lay between the germline ends. The CDR3 contains 12 residues. Germline V gene sequence: CDR1 MNHNY, CDR2 SVGAGI (reference sequence). Here the CDR3 DNA reads TGTGCCAGCAGCCTCCCAGACATAAAACTGTTTTTT. Translated: CASSLPDIKLFF.

CDR3: CASSPDGYEQYF. CDR3 sequence (DNA): TGTGCCAGCTCTCCCGACGGGTACGAGCAGTACTTC. The chain joins TRBV18 to TRBJ2-7, with D unresolved. This CDR3 spans 12 amino acids. V gave up 6 bases and J gave up 4 bases, with 10 bases separating them. CDR1 KGHSH and CDR2 LQKENI come from the germline V gene.